This TCR beta chain was obtained from a study of blood T cell repertoires in COVID-19. Clones were read by immunoSEQ multiplex PCR, and TCRdb kept only the in-frame ones, dropping some. Here the sample spans roughly 180,000 clones, approximately 80% being singletons. The germline V and J ends were trimmed by 7 bases and 0 bases, with 11 bases remaining between them. CDR3 length: 14 residues. The germline V gene encodes CDR1 SGHDT and CDR2 YYEEEE. Sequencing input: peripheral blood. The sequence came from a human donor in a cohort sampled during active COVID-19. The chain recombines TRBV5-6 with TRBJ1-5; no clear D. The CDR3 nucleotides read TGTGCCAGCCGCCGGAGATATAGCAATCAGCCCCAGCATTTT. It yields the protein CASRRRYSNQPQHF. The full variable domain, rest sourced from reference TRBV5-6 and TRBJ1-5, is DAGVTQSPTHLIKTRGQQVTLRCSPKSGHDTVSWYQQALGQGPQFIFQYYEEEERQRGNFPDRFSGHQFPNYSSELNVNALLLGDSALYLCASRRRYSNQPQHFGDGTRLSIL.